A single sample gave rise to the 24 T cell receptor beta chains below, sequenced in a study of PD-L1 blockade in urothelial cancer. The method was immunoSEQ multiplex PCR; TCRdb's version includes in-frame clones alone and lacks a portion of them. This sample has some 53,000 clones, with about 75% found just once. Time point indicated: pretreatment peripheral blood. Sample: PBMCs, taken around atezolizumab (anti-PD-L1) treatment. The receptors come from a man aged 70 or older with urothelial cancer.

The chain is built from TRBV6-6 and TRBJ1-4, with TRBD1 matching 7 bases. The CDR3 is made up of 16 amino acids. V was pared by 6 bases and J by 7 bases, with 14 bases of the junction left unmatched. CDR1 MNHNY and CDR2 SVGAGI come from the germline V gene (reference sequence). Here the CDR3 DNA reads TGTGCCAGCAGCTCCTTTGGACAGGATGCGATTGAAAAACTGTTTTTT. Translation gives CASSSFGQDAIEKLFF.

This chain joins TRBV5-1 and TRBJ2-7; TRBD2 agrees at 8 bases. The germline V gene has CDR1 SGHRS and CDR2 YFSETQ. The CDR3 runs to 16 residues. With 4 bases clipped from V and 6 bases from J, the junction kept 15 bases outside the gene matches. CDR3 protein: CASSPRGVAGRTEQYF. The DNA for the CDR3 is TGCGCCAGCAGCCCCCGCGGTGTAGCGGGGAGGACCGAGCAGTACTTC. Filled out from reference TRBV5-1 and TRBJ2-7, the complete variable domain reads KAGVTQTPRYLIKTRGQQVTLSCSPISGHRSVSWYQQTPGQGLQFLFEYFSETQRNKGNFPGRFSGRQFSNSRSEMNVSTLELGDSALYLCASSPRGVAGRTEQYFGPGTRLTVT.

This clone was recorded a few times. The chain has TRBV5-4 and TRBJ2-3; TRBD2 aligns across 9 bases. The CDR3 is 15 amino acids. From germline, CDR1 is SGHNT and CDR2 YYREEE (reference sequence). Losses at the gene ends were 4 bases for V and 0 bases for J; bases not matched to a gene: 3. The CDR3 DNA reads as TGTGCCAGCAGCCGGCGGGGGGGGAGCACAGATACGCAGTATTTT. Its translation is CASSRRGGSTDTQYF.

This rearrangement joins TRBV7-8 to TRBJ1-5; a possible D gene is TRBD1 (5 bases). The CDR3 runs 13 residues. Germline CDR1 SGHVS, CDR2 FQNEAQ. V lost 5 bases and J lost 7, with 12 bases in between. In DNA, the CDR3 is TGTGCCAGCAGCGGGGGGGGTGGGCAGCCCCAGCATTTT. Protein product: CASSGGGGQPQHF.

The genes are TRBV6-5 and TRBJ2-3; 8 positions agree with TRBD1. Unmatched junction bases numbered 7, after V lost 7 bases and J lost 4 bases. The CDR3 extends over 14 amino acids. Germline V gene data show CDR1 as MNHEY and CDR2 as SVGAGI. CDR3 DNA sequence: TGTGCCAGCACGCAGGGGGCAGCGTCAGATACGCAGTATTTT. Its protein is CASTQGAASDTQYF.

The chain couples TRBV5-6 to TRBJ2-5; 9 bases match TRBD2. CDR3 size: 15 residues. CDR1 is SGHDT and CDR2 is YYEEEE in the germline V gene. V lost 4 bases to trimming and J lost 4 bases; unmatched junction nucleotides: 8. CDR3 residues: CASSRVAGVRETQYF. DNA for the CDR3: TGTGCCAGCAGCCGGGTAGCGGGAGTCAGAGAGACCCAGTACTTC.

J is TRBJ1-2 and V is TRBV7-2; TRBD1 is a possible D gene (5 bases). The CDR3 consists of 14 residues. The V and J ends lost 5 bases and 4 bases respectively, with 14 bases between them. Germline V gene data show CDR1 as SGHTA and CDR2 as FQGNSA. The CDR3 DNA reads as TGTGCCAGCAGCCCCACTGGGGGGGTCTATGGCTACACCTTC. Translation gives CASSPTGGVYGYTF. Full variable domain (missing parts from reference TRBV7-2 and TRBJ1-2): GAGVSQSPSNKVTEKGKDVELRCDPISGHTALYWYRQSLGQGLEFLIYFQGNSAPDKSGLPSDRFSAERTGGSVSTLTIQRTQQEDSAVYLCASSPTGGVYGYTFGSGTRLTVV.

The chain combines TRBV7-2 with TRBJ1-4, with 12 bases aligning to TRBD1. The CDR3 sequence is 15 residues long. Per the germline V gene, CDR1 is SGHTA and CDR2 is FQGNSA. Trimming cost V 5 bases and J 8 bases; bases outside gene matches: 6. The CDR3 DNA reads TGTGCCAGCAGCGGGGACAGGGGGCCCGGAGAAAAACTGTTTTTT. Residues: CASSGDRGPGEKLFF.

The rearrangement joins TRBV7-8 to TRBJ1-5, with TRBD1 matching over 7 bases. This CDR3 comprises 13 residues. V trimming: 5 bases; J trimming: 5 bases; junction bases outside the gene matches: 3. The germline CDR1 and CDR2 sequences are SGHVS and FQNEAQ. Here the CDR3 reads CASSQTGHQPQHF. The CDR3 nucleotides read TGTGCCAGCAGCCAGACAGGGCATCAGCCCCAGCATTTT.

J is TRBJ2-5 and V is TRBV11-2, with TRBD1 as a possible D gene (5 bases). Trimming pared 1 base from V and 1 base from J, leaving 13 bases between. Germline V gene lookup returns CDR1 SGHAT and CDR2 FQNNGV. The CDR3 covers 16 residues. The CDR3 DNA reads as TGTGCCAGCAGCTTAGGGTCTCACAGGTCCCAAGAGACCCAGTACTTC. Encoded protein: CASSLGSHRSQETQYF. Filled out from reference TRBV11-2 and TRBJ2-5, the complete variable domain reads EAGVAQSPRYKIIEKRQSVAFWCNPISGHATLYWYQQILGQGPKLLIQFQNNGVVDDSQLPKDRFSAERLKGVDSTLKIQPAKLEDSAVYLCASSLGSHRSQETQYFGPGTRLLVL.

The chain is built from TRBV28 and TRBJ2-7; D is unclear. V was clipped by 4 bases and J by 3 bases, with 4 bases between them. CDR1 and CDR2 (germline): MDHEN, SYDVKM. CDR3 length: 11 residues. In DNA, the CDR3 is TGTGCCAGCAGTTCAATCTACGAGCAGTACTTC. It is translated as CASSSIYEQYF.

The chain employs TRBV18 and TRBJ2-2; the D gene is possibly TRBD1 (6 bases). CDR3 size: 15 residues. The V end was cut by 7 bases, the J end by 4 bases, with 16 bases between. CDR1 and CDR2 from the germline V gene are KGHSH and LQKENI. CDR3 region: CASFDPLRGTGELFF. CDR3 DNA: TGTGCCAGCTTCGACCCCCTCAGGGGCACCGGGGAGCTGTTTTTT.

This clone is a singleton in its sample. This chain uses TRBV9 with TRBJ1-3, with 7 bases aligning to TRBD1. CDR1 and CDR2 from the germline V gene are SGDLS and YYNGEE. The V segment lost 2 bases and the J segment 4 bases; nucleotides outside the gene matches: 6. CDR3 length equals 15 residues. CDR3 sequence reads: CASSVSDRSGNTIYF. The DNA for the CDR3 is TGTGCCAGCAGCGTCTCGGACAGGTCCGGAAACACCATATATTTT.

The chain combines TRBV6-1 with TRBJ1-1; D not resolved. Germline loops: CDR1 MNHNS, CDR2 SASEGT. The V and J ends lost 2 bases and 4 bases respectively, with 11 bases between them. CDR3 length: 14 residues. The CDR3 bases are TGTGCCAGCAGTGAAAACGTAGGGAGCACTGAAGCTTTCTTT. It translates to CASSENVGSTEAFF.

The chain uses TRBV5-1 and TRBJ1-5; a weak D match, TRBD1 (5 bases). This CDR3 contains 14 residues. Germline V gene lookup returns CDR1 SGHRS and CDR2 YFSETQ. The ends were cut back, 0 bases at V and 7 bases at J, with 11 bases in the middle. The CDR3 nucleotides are TGCGCCAGCAGCTTGGAGGGAGGGGTACAGCCCCAGCATTTT. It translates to CASSLEGGVQPQHF.

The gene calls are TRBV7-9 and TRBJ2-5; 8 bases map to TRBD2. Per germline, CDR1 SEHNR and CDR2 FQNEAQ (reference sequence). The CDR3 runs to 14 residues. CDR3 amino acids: CAVRGGGRLETQYF. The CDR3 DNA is TGTGCTGTAAGAGGCGGGGGGCGGTTGGAGACCCAGTACTTC.

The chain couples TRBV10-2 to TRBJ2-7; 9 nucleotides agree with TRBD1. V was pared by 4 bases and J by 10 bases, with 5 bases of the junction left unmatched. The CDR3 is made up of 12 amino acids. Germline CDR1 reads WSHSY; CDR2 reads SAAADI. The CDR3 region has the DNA TGCGCCAGCAGTGTAGGGACAGGGCCACAGTACTTC. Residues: CASSVGTGPQYF.

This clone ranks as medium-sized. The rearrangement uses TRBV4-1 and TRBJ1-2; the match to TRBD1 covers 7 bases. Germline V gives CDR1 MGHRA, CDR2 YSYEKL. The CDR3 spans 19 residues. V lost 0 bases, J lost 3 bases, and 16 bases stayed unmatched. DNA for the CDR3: TGCGCCAGCAGCCAAGATGCCGTCAAGACAGGGCCCCTGTACTATGGCTACACCTTC. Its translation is CASSQDAVKTGPLYYGYTF.

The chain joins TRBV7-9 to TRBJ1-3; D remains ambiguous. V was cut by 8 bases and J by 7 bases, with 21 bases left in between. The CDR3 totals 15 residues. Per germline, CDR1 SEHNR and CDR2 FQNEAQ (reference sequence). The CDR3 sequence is CASHNPTKIGNTIYF. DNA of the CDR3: TGTGCCAGCCACAACCCAACAAAGATTGGTAACACCATATATTTT. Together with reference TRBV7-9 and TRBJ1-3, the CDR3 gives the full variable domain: DTGVSQNPRHKITKRGQNVTFRCDPISEHNRLYWYRQTLGQGPEFLTYFQNEAQLEKSRLLSDRFSAERPKGSFSTLEIQRTEQGDSAMYLCASHNPTKIGNTIYFGEGSWLTVV.

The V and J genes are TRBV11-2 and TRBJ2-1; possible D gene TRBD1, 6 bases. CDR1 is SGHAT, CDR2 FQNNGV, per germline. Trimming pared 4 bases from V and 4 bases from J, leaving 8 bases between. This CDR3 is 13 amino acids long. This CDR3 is CASSSDRYNEQFF. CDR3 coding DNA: TGTGCCAGCAGCTCTGACAGGTACAATGAGCAGTTCTTC.

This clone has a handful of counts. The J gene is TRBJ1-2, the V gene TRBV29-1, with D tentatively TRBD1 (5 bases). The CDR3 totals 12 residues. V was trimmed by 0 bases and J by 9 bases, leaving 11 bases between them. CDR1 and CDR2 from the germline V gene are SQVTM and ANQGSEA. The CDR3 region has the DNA TGCAGCGTTGAAGATGCGGGGGAGAGCTACACCTTC. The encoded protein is CSVEDAGESYTF.

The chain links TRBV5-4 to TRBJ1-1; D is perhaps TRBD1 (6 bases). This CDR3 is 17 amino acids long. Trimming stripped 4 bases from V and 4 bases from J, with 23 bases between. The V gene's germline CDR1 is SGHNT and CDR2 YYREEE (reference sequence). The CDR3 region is CASSAGVETGRGTEAFF. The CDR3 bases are TGTGCCAGCAGCGCGGGGGTCGAAACAGGGCGGGGCACTGAAGCTTTCTTT.

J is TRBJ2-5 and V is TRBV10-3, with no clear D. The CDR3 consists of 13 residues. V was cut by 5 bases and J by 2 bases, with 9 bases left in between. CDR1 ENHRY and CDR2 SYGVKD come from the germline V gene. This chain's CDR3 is CAISRRSQETQYF. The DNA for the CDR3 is TGTGCCATCAGTCGTCGCAGTCAAGAGACCCAGTACTTC.

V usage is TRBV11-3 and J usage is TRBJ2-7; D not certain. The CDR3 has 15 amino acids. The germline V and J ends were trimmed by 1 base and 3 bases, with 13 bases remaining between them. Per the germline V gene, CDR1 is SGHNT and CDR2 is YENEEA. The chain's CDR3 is CASSLGPERNYEQYF. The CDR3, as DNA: TGTGCCAGCAGCTTAGGTCCAGAGCGAAACTACGAGCAGTACTTC.